This T cell receptor beta chain came from a study of human T cells and chemical hapten exposure listed by TCRdb under 2021. Describing the broader study: For sensitization, 2% DPC in acetone was applied to an approximately 2 cm by approximately 2 cm area of upper inner arm skin. Weekly therapeutic DPC doses were additionally applied to the scalp of patients throughout the roughly 23-week study period. Patch testing was done on the upper back using Finn chambers containing 0.01% DPC, and results were scored after 6 days according to International Contact Dermatitis Research Group standards. Alopecia areata with under or over 50% scalp involvement, alopecia totalis and alopecia universalis were represented in the patient cohort, which was mostly female. Libraries were pooled for sequencing, and per-sample TCR yields varied mainly because of small differences in library volumes within the pool. This study followed changes in the peripheral blood TCR repertoire in vivo during primary and secondary sensitization of alopecia patients to the hapten diphenylcyclopropenone (DPC). Blood samples were taken from patients before sensitization (week 0) and at 2, 6 and about 24 weeks after DPC sensitization. Under 30 alopecia patients gave blood for TCR sequencing at one to four time points (pre-sensitization, 2, 6 and 24 weeks).

The intended sense of this specimen's time point label: pre-sensitization, week 0. This sample's treatment or condition label indicates: therapeutic diphenylcyclopropenone sensitization with weekly scalp DPC. Blood at each patch-test visit was drawn before the patch test was applied. Eligible patients were aged 18 to 70, diagnosed with alopecia, deemed suitable for DPC therapy, and excluded if pregnant. Total RNA was extracted from unfractionated whole blood that had been collected in Tempus Blood RNA tubes. This clonotype has only a few counts. Its antigen remains unidentified. Base qualities are not at hand, and no much larger clone is one base apart. Broad study findings and their caveats: Repeated subsampling changed both the strength of the expansion versus patch-test correlation and the threshold at which the correlation became significant. A positive correlation was found between the number of PT1 expanded TCRs and patch test score, with significance reached at thresholds 8, 16 and 32 but not 4. All patients had alopecia, a presumed autoimmune disease, so their immune response might differ from that of healthy individuals. Compared with pre-sensitization or healthy control sets, expanded TCRs formed significantly more large CDR3 similarity clusters, which is consistent with antigen-driven responses. DPC sensitization did not change how many TCRs were above 1 in 1000 frequency, and no evidence was found of alterations in global repertoire structure.

The library was prepared using RACE. Sequenced on a NextSeq 500. During library preparation, unique molecular identifiers were attached to individual cDNA molecules so that TCRs could be counted quantitatively and reproducibly. For every blood RNA sample, sequencing covered both the TCR alpha and TCR beta chains. Per the authors' processing: A median of around 96,000 TCRs per sample was observed, with a range of roughly 23,224 to 750,000. V, J and CDR3 annotation of the TCR reads was carried out using the Decombinator software suite. For PS versus PT1 abundance plots, all samples were subsampled to the same number of TCRs (28,000). Expanded TCRs were defined as absent before sensitization and observed at least eight times at the 2-week time point. TCRdb itself trimmed the public reads at Q25 with fastp, ran MiXCR and retained productive beta chains. Identical CDR3 proteins give one entry, which carries the most common genes and DNA. The V and J calls shown here were made by TCRdb, not taken from the authors' results. This sample holds around 300,000 distinct CDR3 sequences; roughly 8% were observed only once. 0.9% to 1.5% of the sample lies in the top ten.

Spanning cysteine to phenylalanine, the CDR3 consists of 16 amino acids. This entry keeps only the CDR3 DNA: 48 bases, framed from base 1. Unmatched junction bases come to 8, with V trimmed by 0 bases and J by 6 bases. In the germline V gene, CDR1 corresponds to MGHRA and CDR2 to YSYEKL. The chain employs TRBV4-1 and TRBJ2-3, with 8 junctional bases fitting TRBD1. Sample: whole blood, taken in connection with sensitization to the hapten diphenylcyclopropenone (DPC). The receptor was isolated from a man in his late teens or twenties with alopecia areata. Some clones in this sample may be carry-over from other donors' samples. This receptor carries the CDR3 CASSQEGGRGLDTQYF. Read as DNA, the sequence is TGCGCCAGCAGCCAAGAAGGAGGCAGGGGGCTGGATACGCAGTATTTT.